The 9 T cell receptor beta chains reported below all come from one sample, sequenced in a study of cytomegalovirus exposure and HLA in healthy donors. Both 60 Vbeta primers and 13 Jbeta primers went into the PCR. Sequencing used immunoSEQ multiplex PCR; TCRdb keeps in-frame clones, though not all of them. Of more than 200,000 clones detected, nearly 80% appear once; the ten largest clones hold approximately 1.8%. Input material: PBMCs. The receptor set was obtained from a male donor in good health and CMV-seronegative.

The chain links TRBV19 to TRBJ2-7, with 9 bases lining up with TRBD1. CDR1 is LNHDA, CDR2 SQIVND, per germline (reference sequence). The CDR3 consists of 14 residues. V lost 3 bases to trimming and J lost 6 bases; unmatched junction nucleotides: 6. The CDR3 loop reads CASSIPGQGGEQYF. CDR3 nucleotide sequence: TGTGCCAGTAGTATTCCGGGACAGGGAGGCGAGCAGTACTTC.

This chain uses TRBV7-9 with TRBJ2-7; D gene uncertain. Trimming removed 10 bases from V and 0 bases from J, with 10 bases in between. CDR3 length: 12 amino acids. Germline V gene lookup returns CDR1 SEHNR and CDR2 FQNEAQ (reference sequence). The CDR3 loop reads CATGDGSYEQYF. The CDR3 nucleotides read TGTGCCACCGGAGACGGCTCCTACGAGCAGTACTTC.

The V and J genes are TRBV7-2 and TRBJ1-5; D unresolved. The CDR3 contains 14 residues. The ends were cut back, 1 base at V and 6 bases at J, with 10 bases in the middle. The germline CDR1 and CDR2 sequences are SGHTA and FQGNSA. The chain's CDR3 is CASSLVEGGQPQHF. Written as DNA, the CDR3 is TGTGCCAGCAGCTTAGTTGAGGGAGGTCAGCCCCAGCATTTT.

V gene TRBV28 combines with J gene TRBJ1-1; tentative D call: TRBD1 (5 bases). Germline V gene data show CDR1 as MDHEN and CDR2 as SYDVKM. The length of the CDR3 is 15 residues. The germline V and J ends were trimmed by 1 base and 0 bases, with 9 bases remaining between them. The CDR3 reads CASSLLGHLNTEAFF. CDR3 nucleotides: TGTGCCAGCAGTTTATTAGGACACCTGAACACTGAAGCTTTCTTT.

CDR3 sequence: CASSHIQGASTDTQYF. The CDR3 coding sequence is TGTGCCAGCAGCCACATCCAGGGGGCCAGCACAGATACGCAGTATTTT. The chain has TRBV14 and TRBJ2-3; 8 bases agree with TRBD1. The germline V gene encodes CDR1 SGHDN and CDR2 FVKESK. This CDR3 has 16 amino acids. The J segment lost 0 bases and the V segment lost 3 bases, leaving 5 bases of the junction unmatched.

This chain joins TRBV29-1 and TRBJ2-3, with 13 bases that match TRBD2. This CDR3 is built from 15 residues. The J segment lost 4 bases and the V segment lost 7 bases, leaving 8 bases of the junction unmatched. CDR1 is SQVTM and CDR2 is ANQGSEA in the germline V gene. In DNA, the CDR3 is TGCAGCGGAGACCCCGGACTAGCGGGGGCAGATACGCAGTATTTT. This gives the protein CSGDPGLAGADTQYF.

V is TRBV29-1 and J is TRBJ2-7; the D gene is possibly TRBD2 (7 bases). Per germline, CDR1 SQVTM and CDR2 ANQGSEA. The CDR3 is 14 amino acids. Trimming pared 2 bases from V and 2 bases from J, leaving 13 bases between. CDR3 DNA sequence: TGCAGCGTTGAACGCCGGGGGGCAACCTACGAGCAGTACTTC. This codes for CSVERRGATYEQYF.

This clone was counted between two and nine times. The chain recombines TRBV5-5 with TRBJ1-4, with no clear D. Germline V gene lookup returns CDR1 SGHKS and CDR2 YYEKEE (reference sequence). Trimming took 4 bases from V and 5 from J, leaving 12 bases between them. The CDR3 contains 14 residues. CDR3 region: CASSPQWLNEKLFF. CDR3 coding DNA: TGTGCCAGCAGCCCACAGTGGTTAAATGAAAAACTGTTTTTT.

J is TRBJ1-2 and V is TRBV4-3, with a tentative D call TRBD1 (6 bases). Trimming cost V 0 bases and J 4 bases, with 12 bases left between them. Looked up from germline, CDR1 is LGHNA and CDR2 is YSLEER. The CDR3 contains 15 residues. DNA for the CDR3: TGCGCCAGCAGCCAAGATGGGCAGGGGATCTATGGCTACACCTTC. Its protein product is CASSQDGQGIYGYTF.